This T cell receptor beta chain was sequenced during a study of CD8 T cells in Susac syndrome. Random hexamers were used to reverse transcribe an amount of about 0.5 to 1 ug RNA. TCRdb called the immunoSEQ multiplex PCR reads again in MiXCR, with one record for every CDR3 protein. The repertoire includes about 210,000 distinct CDR3 sequences, over 85% of them detected once, and 0.095% to 0.12% sits in the top ten. This CDR3 is 13 amino acids long. The germline CDR1 and CDR2 sequences are GTSNPN and SVGIG (reference sequence). Trimming took 1 base from V and 3 from J, leaving 6 bases between them. Sequenced material: CD4+ T cells from PBMCs. The rearrangement uses TRBV30 and TRBJ2-2; possible D gene TRBD1, 5 bases. The receptor was isolated from a human donor in good health. In DNA, the CDR3 is TGTGCCTGGAGTGGACAGTACACCGGGGAGCTGTTTTTT. It encodes CAWSGQYTGELFF.